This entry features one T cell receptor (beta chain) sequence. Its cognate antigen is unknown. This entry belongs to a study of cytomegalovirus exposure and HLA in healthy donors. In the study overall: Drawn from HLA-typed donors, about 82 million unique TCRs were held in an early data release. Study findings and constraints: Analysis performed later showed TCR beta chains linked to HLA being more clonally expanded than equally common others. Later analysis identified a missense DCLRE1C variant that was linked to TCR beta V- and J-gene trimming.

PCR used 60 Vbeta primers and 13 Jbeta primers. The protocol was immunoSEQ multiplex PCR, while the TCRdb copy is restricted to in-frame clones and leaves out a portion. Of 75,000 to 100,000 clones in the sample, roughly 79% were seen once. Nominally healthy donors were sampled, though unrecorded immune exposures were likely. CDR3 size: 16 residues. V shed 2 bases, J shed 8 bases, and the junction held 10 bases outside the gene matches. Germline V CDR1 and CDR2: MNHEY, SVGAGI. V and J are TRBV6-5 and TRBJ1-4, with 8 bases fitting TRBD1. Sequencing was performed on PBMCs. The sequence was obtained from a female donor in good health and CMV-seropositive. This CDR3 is CASSYDLGQGEEKLFF. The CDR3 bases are TGTGCCAGCAGTTACGACCTCGGACAGGGTGAAGAAAAACTGTTTTTT.